One sample yielded the 13 T cell receptor beta chains listed below, sequenced in a study of Ad26.COV2.S vaccination and SARS-CoV-2 variants (dated by TCRdb to the early 2020s). Library construction relied on the immunoSEQ multiplex PCR assay. TCRdb limited this immuneACCESS table to in-frame rearrangements with V and J called. A share of clones is missing; checked studies link under half to unresolved V genes, and the rest is unexplained. This sample lists about 420,000 clones; roughly 88% were detected once. The top ten clones comprise around 3.6% of the sample. Reading the label with the study, this specimen's treatment or condition is: over 15 received Ad26.COV2.S at low or high dose, single or two shots; 5 received placebo; per-sample allocation not given. Repertoires of vaccine and placebo recipients were sequenced from samples collected on day 63 after the first injection. Sample: peripheral blood, taken in a trial of Ad26.COV2.S vaccine versus placebo. The receptors were sampled from a person between 18 and 60 years old who received the Ad26.COV2.S COVID-19 vaccine or a placebo.

The genes are TRBV6-5 and TRBJ1-1, with TRBD1 identical over 8 bases. The length of the CDR3 is 14 residues. V shed 6 bases and J 0 bases; nucleotides not matched to a gene: 3. In germline, CDR1 is MNHEY, CDR2 SVGAGI. Here the CDR3 DNA reads TGTGCCAGCAGCCGACAGGGGATGAACACTGAAGCTTTCTTT. Translation: CASSRQGMNTEAFF.

CDR3 sequence (DNA): TGTGCCAGTAGTATTGCGGGGGAAAGATCCGACGAGCAGTACTTC. The encoded protein is CASSIAGERSDEQYF. The rearrangement links TRBV19 to TRBJ2-7; 7 nucleotides match TRBD2. Per the germline V gene, CDR1 is LNHDA and CDR2 is SQIVND (reference sequence). The CDR3 runs 15 residues. V was clipped by 3 bases and J by 5 bases; unmatched bases: 10.

J is TRBJ1-1 and V is TRBV12-3 or TRBV12-4; D unclear. V was trimmed by 2 bases and J by 4 bases, leaving 8 bases between them. This CDR3 comprises 13 residues. In DNA form, the CDR3 reads TGTGCCAGCAGTTTAAGGGAGGGCACTGAAGCTTTCTTT. Protein: CASSLREGTEAFF.

The chain has TRBV6-5 and TRBJ1-4, with D uncertain. This CDR3 spans 13 amino acids. Per the germline V gene, CDR1 is MNHEY and CDR2 is SVGAGI. The V end was cut by 8 bases, the J end by 14 bases, with 21 bases between. The CDR3 region is CASGEATAGRLFF. For the CDR3, the DNA is TGTGCCAGCGGGGAGGCGACCGCCGGCCGGCTGTTTTTT.

The rearrangement joins TRBV19 to TRBJ2-5; the D gene is possibly TRBD2 (5 bases). CDR3 size: 13 residues. Germline V gene data show CDR1 as LNHDA and CDR2 as SQIVND (reference sequence). V shed 1 base and J shed 5 bases, with 8 bases lying between them. The CDR3 spells CASSIGGMETQYF. The CDR3 coding sequence is TGTGCCAGTAGTATAGGAGGGATGGAGACCCAGTACTTC.

The chain is built from TRBV19 and TRBJ2-1; D may be TRBD2 (6 bases). V was trimmed by 5 bases and J by 2 bases, leaving 10 bases between them. The CDR3 runs to 14 residues. Germline V gene data show CDR1 as LNHDA and CDR2 as SQIVND (reference sequence). The CDR3 here is CASSPREPYNEQFF. The CDR3 coding sequence is TGTGCCAGTAGTCCCCGGGAGCCCTACAATGAGCAGTTCTTC.

The chain couples TRBV7-9 to TRBJ1-2; no clear D gene. The CDR3 consists of 14 residues. The V and J ends lost 1 base and 4 bases respectively, with 10 bases between them. CDR1 and CDR2 from the germline V gene are SEHNR and FQNEAQ (reference sequence). The CDR3 DNA reads as TGTGCCAGCAGCTTAGGTGGCAGAATCTATGGCTACACCTTC. Residues: CASSLGGRIYGYTF.

The chain carries TRBV2 and TRBJ2-1, with 7 bases lining up with TRBD1. Per the germline V gene, CDR1 is SNHLY and CDR2 is FYNNEI. J was trimmed by 0 bases and V by 4 bases; bases with no gene match: 12. The CDR3 has 18 residues. CDR3: CASSVKKGARASYNEQFF. CDR3 sequence (DNA): TGTGCCAGCAGTGTTAAGAAGGGGGCACGGGCCTCCTACAATGAGCAGTTCTTC.

This clone has more than one count but fewer than ten. This rearrangement joins TRBV5-1 to TRBJ2-7, with D maybe TRBD2 (7 bases). CDR3 length equals 15 residues. With 4 bases removed from V and 0 bases from J, the gap between germline ends came to 14 bases. CDR1 and CDR2 from the germline V gene are SGHRS and YFSETQ. The CDR3 DNA follows: TGCGCCAGCAGCACCCAAGGGGGGGACTCCTACGAGCAGTACTTC. Translation: CASSTQGGDSYEQYF.

The gene calls are TRBV30 and TRBJ2-7, with D perhaps matching TRBD1 (6 bases). V was cut by 3 bases and J by 3 bases, with 15 bases left in between. Germline V CDR1 and CDR2: GTSNPN, SVGIG (reference sequence). The CDR3 runs to 14 residues. The CDR3, as DNA: TGTGCCTGGAGCCCTAGAACAGGGTTCTACGAGCAGTACTTC. It yields the protein CAWSPRTGFYEQYF.

The J gene is TRBJ1-2, the V gene TRBV28; D remains ambiguous. Germline CDR1 MDHEN, CDR2 SYDVKM. The ends were cut back, 3 bases at V and 6 bases at J, with 11 bases in the middle. CDR3 length: 13 amino acids. CDR3 DNA sequence: TGTGCCAGCAGTTTGGTGGCATGGGATGGCTACACCTTC. Translation gives CASSLVAWDGYTF.

The V call is TRBV7-6, the J call TRBJ2-5, with D perhaps matching TRBD1 or TRBD2 (6 bases each). The CDR3 is made up of 16 amino acids. Between the trimmed V and J ends, which lost 5 bases and 4 bases, there was a span of 20 bases. Germline CDR1 is SGHVS and CDR2 is FNYEAQ. CDR3 residues: CASSPAPGHGRETQYF. As DNA, the CDR3 is TGTGCCAGCAGCCCGGCTCCGGGACACGGGAGAGAGACCCAGTACTTC.

The rearrangement uses TRBV27 and TRBJ2-3; tentatively, D is TRBD1 (6 bases). Trimming removed 2 bases from V and 6 bases from J, with 18 bases in between. The CDR3 spans 16 residues. Germline V CDR1 and CDR2: MNHEY, SMNVEV (reference sequence). As DNA, the CDR3 is TGTGCCAGCAGTTTAACACGGGACACACACGAGGATACGCAGTATTTT. It codes for CASSLTRDTHEDTQYF.